A single TCR beta chain is shown here with its context. Its antigen is undetermined. These data originate in a study of neoadjuvant anti-PD-1 for oral cavity cancer. Overall study findings and caveats: Larger post-treatment preexisting tumor clones tracked with greater tumor shrinkage.

The V gene end was trimmed by 7 bases and the J gene end by 2 bases; junction bases not matched to a gene: 2. This CDR3 region has 13 residues. The germline V gene encodes CDR1 LNHDA and CDR2 SQIVND (reference sequence). The table came from immunoSEQ multiplex PCR; TCRdb's copy has only in-frame clones and leaves some out. The sample has under 9,500 clones, approximately 70% seen once; the top ten hold about 8.5%. This sample comprised tumor tissue, obtained before nivolumab (anti-PD-1) treatment. V usage is TRBV19 and J usage is TRBJ1-1, with 9 bases identical to TRBD1. The TCR was taken from a person aged 35 to 85 with oral cavity squamous cell carcinoma. The CDR3 reads CASKGQGNTEAFF. The CDR3 bases are TGTGCCAGTAAGGGACAGGGAAACACTGAAGCTTTCTTT.